One sample yielded the 22 T cell receptor beta chains listed below, sequenced in a study of blood T cell repertoires in COVID-19. Libraries were prepared by immunoSEQ multiplex PCR; TCRdb keeps only in-frame clonotypes and omits some of them. The data show roughly 290,000 clones, almost 90% seen once. Material: PBMCs or T cells enriched from blood (not recorded which). The origin of the receptors is a woman aged 18-35 years with acute COVID-19.

The J gene is TRBJ1-1, the V gene TRBV10-2; perhaps TRBD1 as D (6 bases). The CDR3 is made up of 19 amino acids. V dropped 0 bases and J dropped 1 base, with 21 bases sitting between them. The germline gives CDR1 WSHSY, CDR2 SAAADI. CDR3 residues: CASSESMIRGGGRNTEAFF. DNA of the CDR3: TGCGCCAGCAGTGAGTCGATGATTAGGGGGGGTGGTCGGAACACTGAAGCTTTCTTT.

The V and J genes are TRBV11-2 and TRBJ2-7; possible D gene TRBD1, 5 bases. The CDR3 is 16 residues long. Trimming cost V 4 bases and J 1 base, with 17 bases left between them. CDR1 is SGHAT, CDR2 FQNNGV, per germline. The CDR3 here is CASSSHGRVGSYEQYF. In DNA, the CDR3 is TGTGCCAGCAGCTCCCATGGCAGGGTTGGGTCCTACGAGCAGTACTTC.

V usage is TRBV2 and J usage is TRBJ2-2; possibly TRBD2 for D (5 bases). The CDR3 is 16 residues long. In germline, CDR1 is SNHLY, CDR2 FYNNEI. Trimming left V 5 bases short and J 6 bases short, with 19 bases between. The CDR3 coding sequence is TGTGCCAGCAGTAGGGCCGTGGGAGTAGGGTCCGGGGAGCTGTTTTTT. Translation gives CASSRAVGVGSGELFF.

CDR3 in DNA: TGTGCCTGGAGTGTACGACATCTCGGCCCCTATAATTCACCCCTCCACTTT. Amino acids: CAWSVRHLGPYNSPLHF. The chain links TRBV30 to TRBJ1-6; D is ambiguous. V lost 0 bases to trimming and J lost 2 bases, with 14 bases between them. Germline CDR1 reads GTSNPN; CDR2 reads SVGIG (reference sequence). The CDR3 extends over 17 amino acids.

J is TRBJ2-1 and V is TRBV15; 7 bases agree with TRBD2. Germline CDR1 LNHNV, CDR2 YYDKDF (reference sequence). The junction had 12 bases not matched to a gene; V was cut back by 0 bases and J by 4 bases. The length of the CDR3 is 18 residues. The CDR3 nucleotides are TGTGCCACCAGCAGAGATCTATTGCGGGCTAGCGGTTACAATGAGCAGTTCTTC. Residues: CATSRDLLRASGYNEQFF.

The V call is TRBV4-1, the J call TRBJ2-1, with D tentatively TRBD1 (5 bases). CDR3 length: 14 amino acids. Trimming removed 5 bases from V and 7 bases from J, with 15 bases in between. Germline V CDR1 and CDR2: MGHRA, YSYEKL. In DNA, the CDR3 is TGCGCCAGCAGCGCACTCTACCAGGGTAATGAGCAGTTCTTC. As protein: CASSALYQGNEQFF.

This clone turned up a few times. V gene TRBV6-5 combines with J gene TRBJ2-7; D might be TRBD1 (6 bases). This CDR3 spans 14 amino acids. V was trimmed by 7 bases and J by 1 base, leaving 14 bases between them. CDR1 and CDR2 (germline): MNHEY, SVGAGI. CDR3 DNA sequence: TGTGCCAGCACCCAGGGGTTATCATCCTACGAGCAGTACTTC. Its protein is CASTQGLSSYEQYF.

This clone was seen a handful of times. The rearrangement links TRBV12-3 or TRBV12-4 to TRBJ1-3, with D uncertain. Trimming pared 6 bases from V and 4 bases from J, leaving 7 bases between. This CDR3 has 12 amino acids. This CDR3 is CASSAQGNTIYF. The CDR3, as DNA: TGTGCCAGCAGCGCCCAGGGAAACACCATATATTTT.

With respect to this clone: Other DNA sequences in this specimen translate into the identical CDR3. The chain is built from TRBV4-3 and TRBJ2-1; a weak D match, TRBD2 (5 bases). Germline V gene data show CDR1 as LGHNA and CDR2 as YSLEER. Trimming removed 1 base at V and 3 bases at J, with 10 bases between. CDR3 length equals 15 residues. CDR3 nucleotide sequence: TGCGCCAGCAGCCAAGGCGGCGGGTTCTACAATGAGCAGTTCTTC. It yields the protein CASSQGGGFYNEQFF.

The V call is TRBV10-2, the J call TRBJ2-7, with TRBD2 identical over 9 bases. This CDR3 has 14 amino acids. The V and J ends lost 3 bases and 4 bases, in that order; junction bases with no gene match: 4. Germline-derived CDR1 and CDR2 are WSHSY and SAAADI. The CDR3 coding sequence is TGCGCCAGCAGTGAATCTAGCGGGATTTACGAGCAGTACTTC. This codes for CASSESSGIYEQYF.

The genes are TRBV19 and TRBJ1-4, with 9 bases fitting TRBD1. Trimming removed 9 bases from V and 7 bases from J; junction bases left unmatched: 9. The germline CDR1 and CDR2 sequences are LNHDA and SQIVND (reference sequence). The CDR3 is made up of 14 amino acids. The chain's CDR3 is CASRDRVNGEKLFF. The DNA of the CDR3 is TGTGCCAGCAGGGACAGGGTAAATGGTGAAAAACTGTTTTTT.

The chain joins TRBV5-4 to TRBJ1-2; D is uncertain. Trimming pared 4 bases from V and 0 bases from J, leaving 13 bases between. This CDR3 has 15 residues. CDR1 and CDR2 (germline): SGHNT, YYREEE (reference sequence). CDR3 region: CASSEASGANYGYTF. The CDR3 bases are TGTGCCAGCAGCGAGGCCTCGGGAGCTAACTATGGCTACACCTTC.

The chain joins TRBV3-1 (or the pseudogene TRBV3-2) to TRBJ2-3; 7 bases line up with TRBD2. Germline CDR1 and CDR2: LGHDT and YNNKEL (reference sequence). Trimming cost V 1 base and J 4 bases; bases outside gene matches: 5. CDR3 length equals 15 residues. The CDR3 here is CASSQVGLPADTQYF. The DNA for the CDR3 is TGTGCCAGCAGCCAAGTGGGACTACCGGCAGATACGCAGTATTTT.

This clone was found a few times. V gene TRBV7-9 combines with J gene TRBJ2-1, with D perhaps matching TRBD2 (5 bases). The CDR3 runs to 15 residues. The V gene's germline CDR1 is SEHNR and CDR2 FQNEAQ (reference sequence). V was pared by 5 bases and J by 7 bases, with 18 bases between. The CDR3 DNA reads as TGTGCCAGCAGCCAAAATCTTACTAGGGCGAATGAGCAGTTCTTC. Protein: CASSQNLTRANEQFF. The full variable domain, rest sourced from reference TRBV7-9 and TRBJ2-1, is DTGVSQNPRHKITKRGQNVTFRCDPISEHNRLYWYRQTLGQGPEFLTYFQNEAQLEKSRLLSDRFSAERPKGSFSTLEIQRTEQGDSAMYLCASSQNLTRANEQFFGPGTRLTVL.

This clone was counted once. The rearrangement uses TRBV30 and TRBJ2-2, with a possible D match to TRBD2 (6 bases). CDR1 and CDR2 from the germline V gene are GTSNPN and SVGIG (reference sequence). Trimming removed 3 bases from V and 5 bases from J, with 10 bases in between. The CDR3 length is 13 residues. The CDR3 loop is CAWRGGGTGELFF. The CDR3 DNA sequence: TGTGCCTGGAGGGGAGGAGGAACCGGGGAGCTGTTTTTT. Full variable domain (outside the CDR3, taken from reference TRBV30 and TRBJ2-2): SQTIHQWPATLVQPVGSPLSLECTVEGTSNPNLYWYRQAAGRGLQLLFYSVGIGQISSEVPQNLSASRPQDRQFILSSKKLLLSDSGFYLCAWRGGGTGELFFGEGSRLTVL.

The chain recombines TRBV9 with TRBJ1-4; 9 bases match TRBD1. The V gene end was trimmed by 4 bases and the J gene end by 3 bases; junction bases not matched to a gene: 7. Germline-derived CDR1 and CDR2 are SGDLS and YYNGEE. The CDR3 is 16 amino acids. CDR3 bases: TGTGCCAGCAGCAAACACAGGGGGCTGGCTAATGAAAAACTGTTTTTT. This codes for CASSKHRGLANEKLFF.

The chain joins TRBV28 to TRBJ1-2; TRBD1 matches at 7 bases. V trimming: 5 bases; J trimming: 4 bases; junction bases outside the gene matches: 7. The CDR3 sequence is 14 residues long. The germline CDR1 and CDR2 sequences are MDHEN and SYDVKM. The chain's CDR3 is CASSPQTGSYGYTF. The CDR3 DNA reads TGTGCCAGCAGTCCTCAGACAGGGAGCTATGGCTACACCTTC.

J is TRBJ2-5 and V is TRBV24-1, with D possibly matching TRBD1 (5 bases). Germline V gives CDR1 KGHDR, CDR2 SFDVKD. The CDR3 loop spans 15 amino acids. The V and J ends lost 3 bases and 5 bases respectively, with 15 bases between them. Here the CDR3 reads CATSDTVSGFETQYF. As DNA, the CDR3 is TGTGCCACCAGTGATACGGTGTCAGGGTTTGAGACCCAGTACTTC.

Here the CDR3 DNA reads TGCGCCAGCACCCAGCGACCCGACAATGAGCAGTTCTTC. Translated: CASTQRPDNEQFF. The chain combines TRBV5-1 with TRBJ2-1; D gene ambiguous. The V end lost 6 bases, the J end lost 5 bases, and 12 bases lay between the germline ends. The germline V gene has CDR1 SGHRS and CDR2 YFSETQ. The length of the CDR3 is 13 residues. Full variable domain (outside the CDR3, taken from reference TRBV5-1 and TRBJ2-1): KAGVTQTPRYLIKTRGQQVTLSCSPISGHRSVSWYQQTPGQGLQFLFEYFSETQRNKGNFPGRFSGRQFSNSRSEMNVSTLELGDSALYLCASTQRPDNEQFFGPGTRLTVL.

The chain has TRBV5-1 and TRBJ2-2, with 8 bases lining up with TRBD2. Unmatched junction bases numbered 6, after V lost 4 bases and J lost 1 base. The CDR3 length is 16 residues. The germline V gene encodes CDR1 SGHRS and CDR2 YFSETQ. The CDR3 spells CASSTTSGRNTGELFF. The CDR3 nucleotides read TGCGCCAGCAGCACAACTAGCGGTAGGAACACCGGGGAGCTGTTTTTT.

The rearrangement uses TRBV28 and TRBJ1-6; a weak D match, TRBD1 (6 bases). Germline V gene lookup returns CDR1 MDHEN and CDR2 SYDVKM. V was shortened by 8 bases and J by 6 bases, with 32 bases between the two germline ends. This CDR3 has 20 residues. CDR3 in DNA: TGTGCCAGCCGCGAGGCGAGGATGGGGGCCACGAGGGAACTTAATTCACCCCTCCACTTT. Translated: CASREARMGATRELNSPLHF.

The chain is built from TRBV14 and TRBJ2-7; 7 bases agree with TRBD1. Germline trimming cut 4 bases from V and 5 bases from J; bases unmatched to any gene: 11. This CDR3 is 15 amino acids long. CDR1 is SGHDN and CDR2 is FVKESK in the germline V gene. CDR3 sequence reads: CASSPFIKTGDEQYF. The CDR3 region has the DNA TGTGCCAGCAGCCCCTTTATAAAAACAGGGGACGAGCAGTACTTC.